One and the same sample provided the 22 T cell receptor beta chains below, sequenced in a study of early T cells in non-severe SARS-CoV-2 infection. Via MiXCR, TCRdb re-called the 5' RACE reads, giving one row per CDR3 protein. The sample holds 25,000 to 35,000 distinct CDR3 sequences; around 6% are singletons and the top ten take around 13%. The specimen was whole blood. The receptors were sampled from an adult who was a healthcare worker with PCR-confirmed SARS-CoV-2 infection or an uninfected control (not recorded which).

Ten or more counts support this clonotype. The chain recombines TRBV7-9 with TRBJ2-2; no clear D gene. V was cut by 2 bases and J by 4 bases, with 11 bases left in between. Germline V gene sequence: CDR1 SEHNR, CDR2 FQNEAQ (reference sequence). CDR3 size: 15 residues. CDR3 bases: TGTGCCAGCAGCTTACTCGCTTCGGGCACCGGGGAGCTGTTTTTT. Amino acids: CASSLLASGTGELFF.

This clonotype qualifies as medium-sized. V is TRBV3-1 and J is TRBJ1-1; D gene uncertain. Trimming took 0 bases from V and 2 from J, leaving 10 bases between them. Per germline, CDR1 LGHDT and CDR2 YNNKEL (reference sequence). The CDR3 has 15 amino acids. CDR3 residues: CASSQEGYRNTEAFF. DNA of the CDR3: TGTGCCAGCAGCCAAGAGGGCTACAGAAACACTGAAGCTTTCTTT. Based on the CDR3 plus reference TRBV3-1 and TRBJ1-1, the full variable domain is DTAVSQTPKYLVTQMGNDKSIKCEQNLGHDTMYWYKQDSKKFLKIMFSYNNKELIINETVPNRFSPKSPDKAHLNLHINSLELGDSAVYFCASSQEGYRNTEAFFGQGTRLTVV.

This clonotype has a count of ten or more. This sequence joins TRBV7-3 and TRBJ2-3, with no clear D. Germline V gene data show CDR1 as SGHTA and CDR2 as FQGTGA. V lost 2 bases and J lost 0, with 3 bases in between. The CDR3 runs to 13 residues. CDR3 loop: CASSLGSTDTQYF. The CDR3 DNA follows: TGTGCCAGCAGCTTAGGGAGCACAGATACGCAGTATTTT.

This clonotype was seen repeatedly, ten times or more. The chain recombines TRBV2 with TRBJ2-2; possibly TRBD2 for D (5 bases). Germline CDR1 and CDR2: SNHLY and FYNNEI. The CDR3 has 13 residues. Trimming shortened V by 2 bases and J by 4 bases, and 5 bases separated the two germline ends. In DNA, the CDR3 is TGTGCCAGCAGTGAAAGCGGCACCGGGGAGCTGTTTTTT. Residues: CASSESGTGELFF.

Many counts were recorded for this clonotype. The chain is built from TRBV30 and TRBJ1-5; D is possibly TRBD1 (6 bases). V lost 7 bases and J 5 bases, leaving 15 bases between the germline ends. Germline V lookup: CDR1 GTSNPN, CDR2 SVGIG (reference sequence). This CDR3 spans 13 amino acids. CDR3 in amino acids: CAYARDIDQPQHF. The CDR3 DNA follows: TGTGCCTATGCTAGGGACATCGATCAGCCCCAGCATTTT.

This clonotype was recorded at least ten times. The chain carries TRBV28 and TRBJ2-1; 7 bases match TRBD2. The trim removed 3 bases at V and 10 bases at J, leaving 9 bases unmatched. CDR1 and CDR2 from the germline V gene are MDHEN and SYDVKM. The CDR3 covers 14 residues. For the CDR3, the DNA is TGTGCCAGCAGTTTCCGGACTAGTTTTCGCGAGCAGTTCTTC. Its translation: CASSFRTSFREQFF.

This clonotype was counted many times. This CDR3 reads CASSRLMGEQYF. CDR3 DNA sequence: TGTGCCAGCAGCCGACTTATGGGCGAGCAGTACTTC. This chain uses TRBV11-2 with TRBJ2-7; D is uncertain. With 5 bases removed from V and 6 bases from J, the gap between germline ends came to 11 bases. The CDR3 runs 12 residues. The germline V gene encodes CDR1 SGHAT and CDR2 FQNNGV.

This clonotype was picked up many times. The junction and the germline gene differ at one end; a read error may be behind it. The chain is built from TRBV6-6 and TRBJ2-7, with D tentatively TRBD1 (6 bases). The CDR3 runs to 13 residues. Germline CDR1 and CDR2: MNHNY and SVGAGI (reference sequence). CDR3 nucleotides: TGTGCCAGCAGTTACTCGGGGCAGGGGCTAACGGGCTTC. Its protein product is CASSYSGQGLTGF.

The gene calls are TRBV28 and TRBJ1-1, with a weak D call TRBD1 (5 bases). Germline V gene data show CDR1 as MDHEN and CDR2 as SYDVKM. There are 12 residues in the CDR3. Trimming removed 5 bases at V and 5 bases at J, with 9 bases between. The CDR3 DNA follows: TGTGCCAGCAGTCCTAGGGGAACTGAAGCTTTCTTT. Encoded protein: CASSPRGTEAFF.

This clonotype occurred many times. The chain links TRBV12-3 or TRBV12-4 to TRBJ1-2; no clear D. This CDR3 has 11 residues. V lost 1 base, J lost 8 bases, and 5 bases lay in between. This chain's CDR3 is CASSLDTGYTF. DNA of the CDR3: TGTGCCAGCAGTTTAGATACGGGCTACACCTTC.

This clonotype was seen at least ten times. The gene calls are TRBV3-1 and TRBJ2-3; D call uncertain. The CDR3 length is 12 residues. Trimming shortened V by 4 bases and J by 2 bases, and 4 bases separated the two germline ends. The germline V gene encodes CDR1 LGHDT and CDR2 YNNKEL (reference sequence). CDR3 in DNA: TGTGCCAGCAGCCCACACACAGATACGCAGTATTTT. It is translated as CASSPHTDTQYF.

This clonotype has a handful of counts. J is TRBJ2-6 and V is TRBV5-4, with TRBD1 as a possible D gene (6 bases). Trimming pared 3 bases from V and 4 bases from J, leaving 11 bases between. CDR3 length: 15 amino acids. CDR1 is SGHNT and CDR2 is YYREEE in the germline V gene (reference sequence). The CDR3 loop is CASSSQGSGANVLTF. In nucleotides, the CDR3 is TGTGCCAGCAGCTCACAGGGTTCCGGGGCCAACGTCCTGACTTTC.

This clonotype was recorded at least ten times. V and J are TRBV25-1 and TRBJ2-7, with 8 bases identical to TRBD1. Germline lookup yields CDR1 MGHDK and CDR2 SYGVNS. Germline trimming cut 1 base from V and 6 bases from J; bases unmatched to any gene: 5. The CDR3 spans 14 residues. The CDR3 bases are TGTGCCAGCAGTGAATCAGGGGGCGCGGTCGAGCAGTACTTC. Translating gives CASSESGGAVEQYF.

This clonotype occurred many times. V is TRBV5-4 and J is TRBJ2-7; a possible D gene is TRBD2 (6 bases). The CDR3 is 16 amino acids. CDR1 and CDR2 (germline): SGHNT, YYREEE (reference sequence). The ends were cut back, 2 bases at V and 2 bases at J, with 17 bases in the middle. The chain's CDR3 is CASSLGSGDSPYEQYF. The DNA of the CDR3 is TGTGCCAGCAGCTTAGGTTCGGGAGACTCACCCTACGAGCAGTACTTC.

This clonotype was detected ten times or more. The J gene is TRBJ2-5, the V gene TRBV14; no clear D gene. Germline V gene lookup returns CDR1 SGHDN and CDR2 FVKESK. Between the trimmed V and J ends, which lost 0 bases and 1 base, there was a span of 3 bases. This CDR3 spans 13 amino acids. The CDR3 sequence is CASSQDPQETQYF. CDR3 sequence (DNA): TGTGCCAGCAGCCAAGATCCCCAAGAGACCCAGTACTTC.

There are many counts of this clonotype. The rearrangement links TRBV7-2 to TRBJ2-7; D may be TRBD1 (6 bases). V was trimmed by 5 bases and J by 2 bases, leaving 22 bases between them. Per the germline V gene, CDR1 is SGHTA and CDR2 is FQGNSA. This CDR3 region has 17 residues. For the CDR3, the DNA is TGTGCCAGCAGCGCAAGCAATCAGGGGTTCAGGACCTACGAGCAGTACTTC. This codes for CASSASNQGFRTYEQYF.

This clonotype occurred many times. The CDR3, as DNA: TGCAGCGTTGAAGATCTGGAGGGGCGATCCACTGAAGCTTTCTTT. Protein: CSVEDLEGRSTEAFF. The chain joins TRBV29-1 to TRBJ1-1; maybe TRBD1 (5 bases). This CDR3 region has 15 residues. Germline CDR1 and CDR2: SQVTM and ANQGSEA. The germline V and J ends were trimmed by 0 bases and 4 bases, with 15 bases remaining between them.

Many counts were recorded for this clonotype. CDR3 in DNA: TGTGCCAGCAGCAATGGACACTTGAGGTCTGCGGTAGAAGAAAAACTGTTTTTT. It encodes CASSNGHLRSAVEEKLFF. The chain carries TRBV7-9 and TRBJ1-4; D possibly corresponds to TRBD1 (5 bases). Germline CDR1 reads SEHNR; CDR2 reads FQNEAQ (reference sequence). This CDR3 spans 18 amino acids. Trimming removed 5 bases from V and 8 bases from J, with 27 bases in between.

This clonotype was seen many times. The chain uses TRBV10-3 and TRBJ1-1; a weak D match, TRBD1 (6 bases). The germline V gene has CDR1 ENHRY and CDR2 SYGVKD. V dropped 6 bases and J dropped 2 bases, with 10 bases sitting between them. CDR3 size: 13 residues. The CDR3 region has the DNA TGTGCCATCAGACAGGGTACCAACACTGAAGCTTTCTTT. It translates to CAIRQGTNTEAFF.

This clonotype has ten or more counts. A junction boundary mismatches the germline segment, possibly from a read error. The J gene is TRBJ2-3, the V gene TRBV27; D is undetermined. This CDR3 contains 13 residues. The germline CDR1 and CDR2 sequences are MNHEY and SMNVEV (reference sequence). The CDR3 here is CASNLAGTDTQYF. The CDR3, as DNA: TGTGCCAGCAATTTAGCTGGGACAGATACGCAGTATTTT.

This clonotype has at least ten counts. The J gene is TRBJ2-3, the V gene TRBV19, with TRBD1 as a possible D gene (5 bases). The CDR3 loop spans 13 amino acids. V was pared by 5 bases and J by 4 bases, with 10 bases between. Germline V gene lookup returns CDR1 LNHDA and CDR2 SQIVND (reference sequence). CDR3 sequence reads: CASSATDPDTQYF. The DNA of the CDR3 is TGTGCCAGTAGTGCGACAGACCCAGATACGCAGTATTTT.

This clonotype has a count of ten or more. The chain links TRBV3-1 to TRBJ2-7; 10 nucleotides line up with TRBD2. Germline V gene sequence: CDR1 LGHDT, CDR2 YNNKEL (reference sequence). The CDR3 has 16 residues. Trimming at V came to 4 bases and at J to 2 bases, leaving 8 bases not matched to a gene. Written as DNA, the CDR3 is TGTGCCAGCAGCCCCCCTTCCAGCGGGGGGGCCTACGAGCAGTACTTC. It encodes CASSPPSSGGAYEQYF.